This T cell receptor beta chain appears in the sequencing data of a study of cytomegalovirus exposure and HLA in healthy donors. V shed 5 bases and J shed 6 bases, with 8 bases lying between them. In germline, CDR1 is DFQATT, CDR2 SNEGSKA (reference sequence). The CDR3 covers 11 residues. The PCR ran on 60 Vbeta and 13 Jbeta primers. Here immunoSEQ multiplex PCR was the method, and the copy in TCRdb shows in-frame clones only, minus some. In the table there are 160,000 or so clones, 78% of which are singletons. The rearrangement links TRBV20-1 to TRBJ2-1; D remains unclear. The sequence derives from a male donor in good health and CMV-seronegative. Material for sequencing was PBMCs. The CDR3 region has the DNA TGCAGTGCTGCTAGAGGCAATGAGCAGTTCTTC. It encodes CSAARGNEQFF.